This is a list of T cell receptor beta chains from one sample in a study of cytotoxic CD8 clonotypes in ibrutinib-treated CLL. The protocol was immunoSEQ multiplex PCR, while the TCRdb copy is restricted to in-frame clones and leaves out a portion. This sample has about 85,000 clones, with 70% to 80% found just once. The sequencing here drew on PBMCs, taken after 12 months of ibrutinib treatment. These receptors originate from a human donor with chronic lymphocytic leukemia. Each CDR3 is given with its conserved first and last residue. A D gene is named only where the DNA matches it firmly. Expanded clones get a size class; other rows say once, few or many, or leave the size out.

v_gene,d_gene,j_gene,abundance,CDR3aa,CDR3nt
TRBV7-2,NA,TRBJ2-1,NA,CASSRAAGLLFF,TGTGCCAGCAGCCGAGCCGCGGGACTCCTGTTCTTC
TRBV6-1,TRBD2,TRBJ2-2,NA,CASIGSGRVGELFF,TGTGCCAGCATTGGTAGCGGGCGGGTCGGGGAGCTGTTTTTT
TRBV7-8,TRBD1,TRBJ1-4,NA,CASSQIRGPGTGVFF,TGTGCCAGCAGCCAAATAAGGGGGCCCGGGACAGGGGTGTTTTTT
TRBV30,NA,TRBJ2-5,NA,CAWGPGASGETQYF,TGTGCCTGGGGCCCCGGGGCATCGGGGGAGACCCAGTACTTC
TRBV28,NA,TRBJ1-6,NA,CASRPPHLSPLHF,TGTGCCAGCAGGCCACCTCATTTGTCACCCCTCCACTTT
TRBV27,NA,TRBJ2-3,NA,CASSLSVPGADTQYF,TGTGCCAGCAGTTTATCGGTCCCCGGGGCAGATACGCAGTATTTT
TRBV19,TRBD2,TRBJ2-7,NA,CASSKPGLAIINPSYEQYF,TGTGCCAGTAGCAAACCGGGACTAGCGATTATTAATCCATCCTACGAGCAGTACTTC
TRBV2,NA,TRBJ2-6,few,CASTDGSGANVLTF,TGTGCCAGCACGGACGGCTCTGGGGCCAACGTCCTGACTTTC
TRBV6-1,TRBD2,TRBJ2-5,NA,CASSEALTGGETQYF,TGTGCCAGCAGTGAAGCTTTGACGGGGGGAGAGACCCAGTACTTC
TRBV28,TRBD1,TRBJ2-7,NA,CASRSGTGAYEQYF,TGTGCCAGCAGGAGCGGGACAGGGGCCTACGAGCAGTACTTC
TRBV28,NA,TRBJ2-3,NA,CASSLGPGDTQYF,TGTGCCAGCAGTTTGGGGCCGGGTGATACGCAGTATTTT
TRBV20-1,NA,TRBJ1-1,NA,CSARLPAEAFF,TGCAGTGCTAGGCTGCCGGCTGAAGCTTTCTTT
TRBV28,NA,TRBJ1-5,NA,CASKAGSQPQHF,TGTGCCAGCAAGGCGGGGTCCCAGCCCCAGCATTTT
TRBV4-2,NA,TRBJ1-1,once,CASSGARGTEAFF,TGTGCCAGCAGCGGCGCACGGGGCACTGAAGCTTTCTTT
TRBV5-5,NA,TRBJ2-2,few,CASSLGQNTGELFF,TGTGCCAGCAGCTTGGGACAAAACACCGGGGAGCTGTTTTTT
TRBV7-9,NA,TRBJ2-1,NA,CASSGMGQAYNEQFF,TGTGCCAGCAGCGGAATGGGGCAGGCATACAATGAGCAGTTCTTC
TRBV5-1,NA,TRBJ1-5,NA,CASSLGAAQPQHF,TGCGCCAGCAGCTTGGGTGCGGCCCAGCCCCAGCATTTT
TRBV6-6,TRBD2,TRBJ2-7,NA,CASSHGGGYEQYF,TGTGCCAGCAGCCACGGGGGGGGCTACGAGCAGTACTTC
TRBV11-1,TRBD2,TRBJ2-3,NA,CASSSGLAGVTDTQYF,TGTGCCAGCAGCTCGGGACTAGCGGGGGTCACAGATACGCAGTATTTT
TRBV27,NA,TRBJ2-3,NA,CASSLGNTDTQYF,TGTGCCAGCAGTTTGGGGAACACAGATACGCAGTATTTT
TRBV4-3,NA,TRBJ1-4,few,CASSQDLGQLEKLFF,TGCGCCAGCAGCCAAGATCTCGGACAGCTTGAAAAACTGTTTTTT
TRBV28,NA,TRBJ2-2,NA,CASSFLSGAVGELFF,TGTGCCAGCAGTTTTCTATCGGGCGCGGTCGGGGAGCTGTTTTTT
TRBV2,NA,TRBJ2-5,NA,CASSPEQGEGETQYF,TGTGCCAGCAGCCCCGAACAGGGAGAGGGAGAGACCCAGTACTTC
TRBV5-4,TRBD2,TRBJ2-1,NA,CASSEASGGEYNEQFF,TGTGCCAGCAGCGAGGCTAGCGGGGGGGAATACAATGAGCAGTTCTTC
TRBV7-2,NA,TRBJ2-7,few,CASSLFGVGAPYEQYF,TGTGCCAGCAGCTTATTCGGGGTCGGTGCCCCTTACGAGCAGTACTTC
TRBV5-1,TRBD1,TRBJ1-3,few,CASSRQGSGNTIYF,TGCGCCAGCAGCAGACAGGGTTCTGGAAACACCATATATTTT
TRBV5-1,NA,TRBJ1-3,NA,CASSLAGSGLGNTIYF,TGCGCCAGCAGCTTGGCCGGGTCCGGACTCGGAAACACCATATATTTT
TRBV5-4,NA,TRBJ2-5,NA,CASSIQGGETQYF,TGTGCCAGCAGCATACAGGGTGGGGAGACCCAGTACTTC
TRBV5-5,NA,TRBJ2-5,NA,CASTPTRETQYF,TGTGCCAGCACCCCCACTAGGGAGACCCAGTACTTC
TRBV19,NA,TRBJ2-7,few,CASSTPGLSYEQYF,TGTGCCAGTAGTACCCCGGGACTTTCCTACGAGCAGTACTTC
TRBV5-1,NA,TRBJ2-7,NA,CASRGNSYEQYF,TGCGCCAGCAGGGGGAACTCCTACGAGCAGTACTTC
TRBV7-9,NA,TRBJ2-1,NA,CASSTTSYEQFF,TGTGCCAGCAGCACAACTAGCTATGAGCAGTTCTTC
TRBV18,NA,TRBJ2-2,NA,CASSPPGQNTGELFF,TGTGCCAGCTCACCACCGGGACAGAACACCGGGGAGCTGTTTTTT
TRBV10-3,NA,TRBJ1-1,NA,CAISESAGGEAFF,TGTGCCATCAGTGAGTCGGCCGGGGGCGAAGCTTTCTTT
TRBV4-1,TRBD1,TRBJ1-3,NA,CASSQDRGQRGNTIYF,TGCGCCAGCAGCCAAGATAGGGGACAGCGGGGAAACACCATATATTTT
TRBV18,NA,TRBJ2-2,NA,CASSPQTPANTGELFF,TGTGCCAGCTCCCCCCAGACACCAGCGAACACCGGGGAGCTGTTTTTT
TRBV4-3,NA,TRBJ1-1,NA,CASSQVGVTEAFF,TGCGCCAGCAGCCAAGTGGGGGTGACTGAAGCTTTCTTT
TRBV7-2,NA,TRBJ2-2,NA,CASSPRGGTRGELFF,TGTGCCAGCAGCCCACGAGGCGGGACCAGGGGGGAGCTGTTTTTT
TRBV4-3,NA,TRBJ1-2,NA,CASSQGHGRRTGDYGYTF,TGCGCCAGCAGCCAAGGTCATGGACGGCGGACTGGGGACTATGGCTACACCTTC
TRBV25-1,TRBD2,TRBJ2-2,NA,CASRGTSGSTATGELFF,TGTGCCAGCAGGGGGACTAGCGGGAGTACGGCGACCGGGGAGCTGTTTTTT
TRBV5-1,NA,TRBJ2-2,NA,CASSRENTGELFF,TGCGCCAGCAGCAGGGAGAACACCGGGGAGCTGTTTTTT
TRBV30,NA,TRBJ1-2,NA,CAWSSPPGGYTF,TGTGCCTGGAGTAGCCCCCCGGGGGGCTACACCTTC
TRBV19,NA,TRBJ2-3,NA,CASSTRNTDTQYF,TGTGCCAGTAGTACCCGAAATACAGATACGCAGTATTTT
TRBV5-1,NA,TRBJ2-2,NA,CASSLSASVATGELFF,TGCGCCAGCAGCTTGTCGGCTAGCGTGGCCACCGGGGAGCTGTTTTTT
TRBV9,TRBD1,TRBJ1-4,NA,CASSTPGAGGEKLFF,TGTGCCAGCAGCACTCCAGGGGCAGGGGGCGAAAAACTGTTTTTT
TRBV18,TRBD1,TRBJ1-2,many,CASSPPGTGIFGYTF,TGTGCCAGCTCACCACCCGGGACAGGAATATTTGGCTACACCTTC
TRBV29-1,NA,TRBJ2-7,NA,CSVEESYEQYF,TGCAGCGTTGAGGAGTCCTACGAGCAGTACTTC
TRBV18,NA,TRBJ2-1,NA,CASSPGLDTYNEQFF,TGTGCCAGCTCACCAGGGCTAGACACCTACAATGAGCAGTTCTTC
TRBV7-2,TRBD2,TRBJ2-3,few,CASSPLGGGLTDTQYF,TGTGCCAGCAGCCCCCTCGGGGGGGGCCTCACAGATACGCAGTATTTT
TRBV28,TRBD2,TRBJ2-5,NA,CASSHPAAGGIETQYF,TGTGCCAGCAGCCATCCCGCAGCGGGGGGGATTGAGACCCAGTACTTC
TRBV10-3,NA,TRBJ1-2,NA,CAITPTGWGYTF,TGTGCCATCACCCCAACAGGGTGGGGCTACACCTTC
TRBV9,NA,TRBJ2-1,few,CASSVALYNEQFF,TGTGCCAGCAGCGTAGCGCTGTACAATGAGCAGTTCTTC
TRBV7-3,NA,TRBJ2-1,NA,CASSPRGSGDNEQFF,TGTGCCAGCAGCCCCCGGGGCTCCGGGGACAATGAGCAGTTCTTC
TRBV7-9,TRBD2,TRBJ2-2,few,CASHPGLAGTGELFF,TGTGCCAGCCACCCCGGACTAGCGGGCACCGGGGAGCTGTTTTTT
TRBV5-1,TRBD1,TRBJ1-3,many,CASSPQGASGNTIYF,TGCGCCAGCAGTCCCCAGGGGGCTTCTGGAAACACCATATATTTT
TRBV18,TRBD1,TRBJ2-7,NA,CASSPTTGAAEQYF,TGTGCCAGCTCACCCACGACAGGGGCGGCCGAGCAGTACTTC
TRBV10-3,NA,TRBJ1-5,NA,CATGSRDSNQPQHF,TGTGCCACCGGGAGCCGGGACAGCAATCAGCCCCAGCATTTT
TRBV7-2,NA,TRBJ1-6,NA,CASSPSPTGGYNSPLHF,TGTGCCAGCAGCCCTAGCCCGACGGGCGGTTATAATTCACCCCTCCACTTT
TRBV6-4,NA,TRBJ1-6,NA,CASPGPLHF,TGTGCCAGCCCGGGGCCCCTCCACTTT